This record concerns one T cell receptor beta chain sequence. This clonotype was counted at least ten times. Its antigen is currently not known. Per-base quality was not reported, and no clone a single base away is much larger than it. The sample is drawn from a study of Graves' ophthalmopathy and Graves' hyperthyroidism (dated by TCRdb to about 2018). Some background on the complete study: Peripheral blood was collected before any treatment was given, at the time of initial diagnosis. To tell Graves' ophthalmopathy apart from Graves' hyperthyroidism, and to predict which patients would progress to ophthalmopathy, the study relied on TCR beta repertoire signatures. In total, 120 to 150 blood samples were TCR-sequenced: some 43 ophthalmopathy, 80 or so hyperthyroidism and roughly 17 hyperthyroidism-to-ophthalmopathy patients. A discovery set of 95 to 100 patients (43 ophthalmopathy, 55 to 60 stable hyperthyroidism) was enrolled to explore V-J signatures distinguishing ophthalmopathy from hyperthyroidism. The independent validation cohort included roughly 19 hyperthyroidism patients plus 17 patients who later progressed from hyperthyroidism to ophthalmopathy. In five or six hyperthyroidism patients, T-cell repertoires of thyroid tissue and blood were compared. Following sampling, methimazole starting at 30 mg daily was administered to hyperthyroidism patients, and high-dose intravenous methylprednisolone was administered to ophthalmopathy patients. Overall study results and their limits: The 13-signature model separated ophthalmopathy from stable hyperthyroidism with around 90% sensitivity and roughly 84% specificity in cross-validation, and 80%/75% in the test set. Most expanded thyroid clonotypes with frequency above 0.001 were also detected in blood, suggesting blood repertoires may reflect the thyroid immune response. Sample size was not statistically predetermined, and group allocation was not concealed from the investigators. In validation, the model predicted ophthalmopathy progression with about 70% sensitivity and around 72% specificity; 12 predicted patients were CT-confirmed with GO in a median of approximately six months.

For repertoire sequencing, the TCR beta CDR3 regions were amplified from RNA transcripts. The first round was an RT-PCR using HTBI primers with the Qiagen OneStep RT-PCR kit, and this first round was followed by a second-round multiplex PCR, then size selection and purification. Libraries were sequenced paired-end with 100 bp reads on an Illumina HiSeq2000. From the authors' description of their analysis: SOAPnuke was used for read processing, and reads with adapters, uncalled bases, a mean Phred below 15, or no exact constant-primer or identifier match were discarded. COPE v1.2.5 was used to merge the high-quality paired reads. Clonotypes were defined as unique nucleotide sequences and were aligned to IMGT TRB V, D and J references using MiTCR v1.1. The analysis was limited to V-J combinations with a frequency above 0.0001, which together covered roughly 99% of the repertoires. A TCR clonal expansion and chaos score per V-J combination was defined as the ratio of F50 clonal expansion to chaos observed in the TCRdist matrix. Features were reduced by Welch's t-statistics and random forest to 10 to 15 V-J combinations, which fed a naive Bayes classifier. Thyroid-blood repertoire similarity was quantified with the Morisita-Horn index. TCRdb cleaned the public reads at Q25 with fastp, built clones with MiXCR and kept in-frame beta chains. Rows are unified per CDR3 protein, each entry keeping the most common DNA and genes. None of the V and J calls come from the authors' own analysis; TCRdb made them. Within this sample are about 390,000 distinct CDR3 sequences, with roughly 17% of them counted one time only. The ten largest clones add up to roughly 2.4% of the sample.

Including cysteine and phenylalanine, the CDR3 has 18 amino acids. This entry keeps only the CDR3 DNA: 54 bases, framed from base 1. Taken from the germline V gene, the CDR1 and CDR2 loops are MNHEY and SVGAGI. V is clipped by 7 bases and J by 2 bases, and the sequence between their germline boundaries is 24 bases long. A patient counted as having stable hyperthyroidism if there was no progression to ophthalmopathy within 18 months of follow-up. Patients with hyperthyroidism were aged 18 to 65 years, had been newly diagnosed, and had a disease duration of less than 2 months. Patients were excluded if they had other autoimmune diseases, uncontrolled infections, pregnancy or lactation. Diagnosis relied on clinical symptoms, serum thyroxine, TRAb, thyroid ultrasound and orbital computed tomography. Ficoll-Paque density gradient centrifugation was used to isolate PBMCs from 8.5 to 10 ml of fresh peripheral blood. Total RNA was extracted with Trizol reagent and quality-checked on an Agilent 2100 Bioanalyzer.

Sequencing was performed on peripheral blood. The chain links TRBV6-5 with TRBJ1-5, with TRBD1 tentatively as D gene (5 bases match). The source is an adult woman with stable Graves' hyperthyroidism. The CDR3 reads CASTKQVGGGSGNQPQHF. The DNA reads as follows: TGTGCCAGCACCAAACAAGTGGGGGGGGGGTCTGGCAATCAGCCCCAGCATTTT.